The 5 T cell receptor beta chains below were found in one sample sequenced in a study of T-cell reconstitution after alpha-beta-depleted transplantation in children. TCRbeta library preparation incorporated unique molecular identifiers. TCRdb re-derived calls from the PCR reads in MiXCR, one entry per CDR3 protein. The sample includes about 580,000 distinct CDR3 sequences, 25% to 30% seen only once; the top ten take less than 40%. The sequenced sample was PBMCs, obtained before TCRalphabeta/CD19-depleted stem cell transplant. The receptors were gathered from a boy in the first two years of life with Wiskott-Aldrich syndrome, due to receive a stem cell transplant.

With regard to this clonotype: One junction end disagrees with the germline gene, perhaps due to a read error. V usage is TRBV27 and J usage is TRBJ2-7; 13 positions agree with TRBD2. Germline loops: CDR1 MNHEY, CDR2 SMNVEV (reference sequence). This CDR3 comprises 15 residues. The CDR3 nucleotides read TGTGCCGGCAGTCACCGACTAGCGGGAGGCTACGAGCAGTACTTC. It translates to CAGSHRLAGGYEQYF.

V and J are TRBV27 and TRBJ2-3; no firm D call. The CDR3 is made up of 14 amino acids. CDR1 MNHEY and CDR2 SMNVEV come from the germline V gene (reference sequence). Trimming stripped 9 bases from V and 2 bases from J, with 15 bases between. The CDR3 sequence is CASSTRIPTDTQYF. The CDR3 bases are TGTGCCAGTTCCACAAGGATCCCCACAGATACGCAGTATTTT.

The DNA for the CDR3 is TGTGCCAGCAGTTTATGGAGGGGGGTAACCTACGAGCAGTACTTC. It specifies CASSLWRGVTYEQYF. The J gene is TRBJ2-7, the V gene TRBV28; the D call may be TRBD1 or TRBD2 (6 bases each). V lost 0 bases and J lost 2, with 11 bases in between. From germline, CDR1 is MDHEN and CDR2 SYDVKM. The CDR3 sequence is 15 residues long.

The V gene is TRBV29-1, the J gene TRBJ1-2; D unresolved. The CDR3 is made up of 12 amino acids. Germline lookup yields CDR1 SQVTM and CDR2 ANQGSEA. The V end was cut by 2 bases, the J end by 4 bases, with 8 bases between. This CDR3 reads CSVETAGYGYTF. The CDR3 coding sequence is TGCAGCGTTGAAACTGCAGGCTATGGCTACACCTTC.

This clonotype was observed a handful of times. This chain joins TRBV11-2 and TRBJ2-5; D tentatively reads TRBD1 or TRBD2 (5 bases each). The ends were cut back, 1 base at V and 4 bases at J, with 28 bases in the middle. The length of the CDR3 is 20 residues. Germline loops: CDR1 SGHAT, CDR2 FQNNGV. CDR3 DNA: TGTGCCAGCAGCTTAGGTGGTTGGGGGAAGGTCTTCTCCTTCGGAGAGACCCAGTACTTC. It is translated as CASSLGGWGKVFSFGETQYF.